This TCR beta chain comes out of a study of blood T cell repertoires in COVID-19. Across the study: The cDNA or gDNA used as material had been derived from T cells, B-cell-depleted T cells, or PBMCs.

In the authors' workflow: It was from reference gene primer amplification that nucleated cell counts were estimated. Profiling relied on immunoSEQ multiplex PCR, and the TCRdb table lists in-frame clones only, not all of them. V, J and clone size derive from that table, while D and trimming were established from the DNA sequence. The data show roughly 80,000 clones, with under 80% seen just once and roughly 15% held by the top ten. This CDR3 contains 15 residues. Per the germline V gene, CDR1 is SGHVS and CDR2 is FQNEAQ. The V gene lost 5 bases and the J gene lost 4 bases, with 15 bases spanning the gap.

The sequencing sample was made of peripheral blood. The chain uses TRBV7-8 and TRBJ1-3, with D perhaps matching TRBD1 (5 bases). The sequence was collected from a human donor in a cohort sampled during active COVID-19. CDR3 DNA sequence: TGTGCCAGCAGCAGGCAGGGTTCAGTCGGAAACACCATATATTTT. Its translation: CASSRQGSVGNTIYF.